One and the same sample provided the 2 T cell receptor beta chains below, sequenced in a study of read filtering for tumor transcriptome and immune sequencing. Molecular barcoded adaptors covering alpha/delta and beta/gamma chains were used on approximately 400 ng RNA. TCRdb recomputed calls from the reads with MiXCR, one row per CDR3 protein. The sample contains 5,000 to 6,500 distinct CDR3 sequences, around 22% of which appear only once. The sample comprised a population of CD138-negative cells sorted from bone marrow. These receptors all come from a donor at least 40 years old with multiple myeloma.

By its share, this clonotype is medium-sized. The CDR3 is CASGNNEQFF. The CDR3, as DNA: TGTGCCAGCGGAAACAATGAGCAGTTCTTC. V is TRBV12-3 or TRBV12-4 and J is TRBJ2-1, with no clear D. With 8 bases removed from V and 5 bases from J, the gap between germline ends came to 4 bases. This CDR3 has 10 amino acids.

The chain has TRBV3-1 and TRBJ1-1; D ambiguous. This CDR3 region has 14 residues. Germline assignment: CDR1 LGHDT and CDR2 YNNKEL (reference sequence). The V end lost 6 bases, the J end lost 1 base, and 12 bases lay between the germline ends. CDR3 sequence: CASSGPVANTEAFF. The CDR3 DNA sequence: TGTGCCAGCAGTGGGCCGGTGGCGAACACTGAAGCTTTCTTT.